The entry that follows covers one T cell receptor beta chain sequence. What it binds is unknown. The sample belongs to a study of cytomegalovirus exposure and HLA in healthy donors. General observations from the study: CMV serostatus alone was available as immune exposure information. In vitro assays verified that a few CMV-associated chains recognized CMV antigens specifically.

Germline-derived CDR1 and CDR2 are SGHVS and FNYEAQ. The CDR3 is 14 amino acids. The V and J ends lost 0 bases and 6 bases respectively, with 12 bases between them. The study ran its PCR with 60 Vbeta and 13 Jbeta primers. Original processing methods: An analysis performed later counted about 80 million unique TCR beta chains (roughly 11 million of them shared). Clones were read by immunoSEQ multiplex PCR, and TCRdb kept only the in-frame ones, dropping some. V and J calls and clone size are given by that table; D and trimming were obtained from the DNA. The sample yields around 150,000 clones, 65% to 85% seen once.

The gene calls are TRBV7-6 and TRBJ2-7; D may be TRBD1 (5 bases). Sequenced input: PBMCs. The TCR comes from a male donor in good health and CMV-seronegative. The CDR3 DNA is TGTGCCAGCAGCTTAGCCGGCAGGGCTCGCGAGCAGTACTTC. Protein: CASSLAGRAREQYF.